This passage covers 20 T cell receptor beta chains from one sample sequenced in a study of blood T cell repertoires in COVID-19. Here immunoSEQ multiplex PCR was the method, and the copy in TCRdb shows in-frame clones only, minus some. The sample includes some 23,000 clones, 90% of them seen just once. Sequenced input: peripheral blood. The receptors here all came from a human donor in a cohort sampled during active COVID-19.

About this clone itself: An end of the junction does not agree with germline; a read error may underlie this. The chain joins TRBV7-7 to TRBJ2-1, with 8 positions matching TRBD2. The CDR3 consists of 15 residues. Germline assignment: CDR1 SSHAT and CDR2 FNYEAQ (reference sequence). The CDR3 loop is CASSLQGGLAKEQFF. Here the CDR3 DNA reads TGTGCTAGCAGCTTACAAGGCGGACTAGCAAAAGAGCAGTTCTTC.

This rearrangement joins TRBV19 to TRBJ1-2, with D possibly TRBD1 on 5 matching bases. Germline CDR1 is LNHDA and CDR2 is SQIVND (reference sequence). Trimming cost V 1 base and J 7 bases, with 19 bases left between them. This CDR3 region has 16 residues. For the CDR3, the DNA is TGTGCCAGTAGTATAGCCGGGGGAAAGGTCCGGGCTGGCTACACCTTC. Its translation is CASSIAGGKVRAGYTF. The variable domain in full, completed from reference TRBV19 and TRBJ1-2, reads DGGITQSPKYLFRKEGQNVTLSCEQNLNHDAMYWYRQDPGQGLRLIYYSQIVNDFQKGDIAEGYSVSREKKESFPLTVTSAQKNPTAFYLCASSIAGGKVRAGYTFGSGTRLTVV.

The chain is built from TRBV2 and TRBJ2-2; 9 positions match TRBD2. In germline, CDR1 is SNHLY, CDR2 FYNNEI. This CDR3 has 16 residues. The V segment lost 5 bases and the J segment 5 bases; nucleotides outside the gene matches: 9. The CDR3 here is CASSFNSGGPTGELFF. In DNA, the CDR3 is TGTGCCAGCAGTTTTAATAGCGGGGGACCGACCGGGGAGCTGTTTTTT.

V and J are TRBV9 and TRBJ1-1, with TRBD1 matching over 11 bases. This CDR3 comprises 15 residues. The ends lost 0 bases at V and 7 bases at J; junction bases unmatched: 5. The V gene's germline CDR1 is SGDLS and CDR2 YYNGEE. The CDR3 region has the DNA TGTGCCAGCAGCGTAGAGGGACAGGGGGGGAGTGAAGCTTTCTTT. Its protein product is CASSVEGQGGSEAFF.

The V and J genes are TRBV30 and TRBJ2-3, with D tentatively TRBD1 (5 bases). The CDR3 sequence is 13 residues long. Germline assignment: CDR1 GTSNPN and CDR2 SVGIG (reference sequence). The V end lost 2 bases, the J end lost 2 bases, and 8 bases lay between the germline ends. The CDR3 reads CAWSRGTTDTQYF. DNA of the CDR3: TGTGCCTGGAGTAGGGGCACCACAGATACGCAGTATTTT.

The chain uses TRBV9 and TRBJ1-4, with 9 bases matching TRBD1. This CDR3 contains 14 residues. CDR1 SGDLS and CDR2 YYNGEE come from the germline V gene. Germline trimming cut 4 bases from V and 8 bases from J; bases unmatched to any gene: 6. The CDR3 loop is CASSYTGTGEKLFF. DNA of the CDR3: TGTGCCAGCAGCTACACCGGGACAGGGGAAAAACTGTTTTTT.

J is TRBJ1-1 and V is TRBV4-3, with D unclear. The CDR3 sequence is 14 residues long. The ends were cut back, 0 bases at V and 11 bases at J, with 16 bases in the middle. CDR1 and CDR2 (germline): LGHNA, YSLEER. Here the CDR3 reads CASSQDLAFNFAFF. The CDR3 DNA is TGCGCCAGCAGCCAAGATTTAGCCTTTAATTTTGCTTTCTTT.

This chain uses TRBV28 with TRBJ2-2; 10 nucleotides line up with TRBD1. The junction had 8 bases not matched to a gene; V was cut back by 4 bases and J by 6 bases. Germline V lookup: CDR1 MDHEN, CDR2 SYDVKM. This CDR3 is built from 16 residues. In DNA, the CDR3 is TGTGCCAGCAGTTGGTCCGGGACAGGGGTTTCCGGGGAGCTGTTTTTT. Its protein is CASSWSGTGVSGELFF.

The chain employs TRBV27 and TRBJ1-5, with D unresolved. The CDR3 runs 12 residues. Per germline, CDR1 MNHEY and CDR2 SMNVEV (reference sequence). V was clipped by 3 bases and J by 3 bases, with 3 bases between them. CDR3 sequence reads: CASSFLNQPQHF. CDR3 in DNA: TGTGCCAGCAGTTTCCTCAATCAGCCCCAGCATTTT.

The chain joins TRBV6-2 or TRBV6-3 to TRBJ2-7, with D unclear. V was shortened by 5 bases and J by 0 bases, with 11 bases between the two germline ends. The CDR3 is made up of 14 amino acids. Germline CDR1 MNHEY, CDR2 SVGEGT. The CDR3 protein is CASSVNSYSYEQYF. The CDR3, as DNA: TGTGCCAGCAGTGTAAACAGCTACTCCTACGAGCAGTACTTC.

The chain recombines TRBV5-1 with TRBJ1-4, with TRBD1 matching over 7 bases. The V gene's germline CDR1 is SGHRS and CDR2 YFSETQ. Trimming at V came to 0 bases and at J to 3 bases, leaving 5 bases not matched to a gene. CDR3 length equals 16 residues. This CDR3 reads CASSLGYRGPNEKLFF. In DNA form, the CDR3 reads TGCGCCAGCAGCTTGGGTTACAGGGGTCCTAATGAAAAACTGTTTTTT.

The V gene is TRBV6-6, the J gene TRBJ2-3, with 11 positions matching TRBD2. The CDR3 contains 16 residues. CDR1 is MNHNY, CDR2 SVGAGI, per germline (reference sequence). The trim removed 4 bases at V and 5 bases at J, leaving 8 bases unmatched. The CDR3 DNA is TGTGCCAGCAGTTTCCTTAGCGGGGGGGCTTTAGATACGCAGTATTTT. It encodes CASSFLSGGALDTQYF.

The chain links TRBV3-1 (or the pseudogene TRBV3-2) to TRBJ2-4, with 8 bases identical to TRBD1. The V gene's germline CDR1 is LGHDT and CDR2 YNNKEL (reference sequence). The CDR3 sequence is 16 residues long. Trimming at V came to 0 bases and at J to 2 bases, leaving 3 bases not matched to a gene. The CDR3 loop reads CASSQETGGTKNIQYF. DNA of the CDR3: TGTGCCAGCAGCCAAGAAACAGGGGGGACCAAAAACATTCAGTACTTC.

This rearrangement joins TRBV7-3 to TRBJ2-1, with D tentatively TRBD2 (6 bases). The CDR3 loop spans 15 amino acids. CDR1 is SGHTA and CDR2 is FQGTGA in the germline V gene. V was pared by 4 bases and J by 8 bases, with 18 bases between. Written as DNA, the CDR3 is TGTGCCAGCAGCTCCCCGGACTATGATGTCTATGAGCAGTTCTTC. Translation gives CASSSPDYDVYEQFF.

The rearrangement joins TRBV11-2 to TRBJ1-1; D is ambiguous. V was trimmed by 2 bases and J by 3 bases, leaving 7 bases between them. In germline, CDR1 is SGHAT, CDR2 FQNNGV. The CDR3 loop spans 13 amino acids. The CDR3 protein is CASSLLSDTEAFF. Here the CDR3 DNA reads TGTGCCAGCAGCTTATTATCGGACACTGAAGCTTTCTTT.

This clone was counted a few times. This chain links TRBV5-1 with TRBJ2-1; 10 positions agree with TRBD2. CDR1 and CDR2 (germline): SGHRS, YFSETQ. After removal of 0 bases from V and 0 bases from J, the junction contained 0 bases not matched to a gene. This CDR3 contains 16 residues. CDR3 protein: CASSLVAGGSYNEQFF. In nucleotides, the CDR3 is TGCGCCAGCAGCTTGGTAGCGGGGGGCTCCTACAATGAGCAGTTCTTC.

This clone was detected a few times. This chain connects TRBV27 to TRBJ2-2; maybe TRBD2 (6 bases). The CDR3 length is 15 residues. Looked up from germline, CDR1 is MNHEY and CDR2 is SMNVEV (reference sequence). V was trimmed by 5 bases and J by 4 bases, leaving 14 bases between them. The CDR3 DNA sequence: TGTGCCAGCAGTAACTTGTTGGAGGGCACCGGGGAGCTGTTTTTT. Amino acids: CASSNLLEGTGELFF.

The chain's CDR3 is CASSVDGGYTEAFF. The CDR3, as DNA: TGTGCCAGCAGCGTAGATGGGGGGTACACTGAAGCTTTCTTT. The V and J genes are TRBV9 and TRBJ1-1, with D possibly TRBD1 on 5 matching bases. V lost 0 bases, J lost 3 bases, and 9 bases lay in between. The CDR3 is 14 residues long. Germline V lookup: CDR1 SGDLS, CDR2 YYNGEE.

This clone came up once. The chain carries TRBV19 and TRBJ2-2; 9 bases are a match to TRBD1. The CDR3 runs to 14 residues. Germline lookup yields CDR1 LNHDA and CDR2 SQIVND (reference sequence). V lost 7 bases to trimming and J lost 5 bases; unmatched junction nucleotides: 5. The CDR3 protein is CASMGTGKTGELFF. In DNA, the CDR3 is TGTGCCAGTATGGGGACAGGGAAAACCGGGGAGCTGTTTTTT. The complete variable domain, with remaining parts taken from reference TRBV19 and TRBJ2-2, reads DGGITQSPKYLFRKEGQNVTLSCEQNLNHDAMYWYRQDPGQGLRLIYYSQIVNDFQKGDIAEGYSVSREKKESFPLTVTSAQKNPTAFYLCASMGTGKTGELFFGEGSRLTVL.

This clone was seen more than once but under ten times. V and J are TRBV11-1 and TRBJ1-1; the match to TRBD1 covers 7 bases. The CDR3 has 15 residues. CDR1 and CDR2 from the germline V gene are SGHAT and FQDESV (reference sequence). V lost 3 bases to trimming and J lost 5 bases; unmatched junction nucleotides: 9. CDR3 protein: CASSFARDRSTEAFF. CDR3 coding DNA: TGTGCCAGCAGCTTTGCAAGGGACAGATCGACTGAAGCTTTCTTT.